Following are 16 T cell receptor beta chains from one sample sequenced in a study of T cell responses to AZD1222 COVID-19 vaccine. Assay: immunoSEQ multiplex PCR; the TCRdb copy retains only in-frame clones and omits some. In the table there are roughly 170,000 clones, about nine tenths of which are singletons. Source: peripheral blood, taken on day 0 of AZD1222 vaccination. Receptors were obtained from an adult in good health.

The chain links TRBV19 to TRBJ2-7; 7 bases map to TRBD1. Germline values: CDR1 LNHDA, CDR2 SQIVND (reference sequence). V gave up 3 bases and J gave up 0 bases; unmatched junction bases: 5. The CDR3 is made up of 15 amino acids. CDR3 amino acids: CASSMGQPNSYEQYF. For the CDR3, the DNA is TGTGCCAGTAGTATGGGACAGCCGAACTCCTACGAGCAGTACTTC.

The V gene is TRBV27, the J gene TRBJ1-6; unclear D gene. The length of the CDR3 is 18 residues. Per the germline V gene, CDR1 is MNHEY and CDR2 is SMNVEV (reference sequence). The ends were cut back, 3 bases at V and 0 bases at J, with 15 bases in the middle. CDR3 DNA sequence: TGTGCCAGCAGTTTCGCACAGATGCCTAGCTCCTATAATTCACCCCTCCACTTT. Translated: CASSFAQMPSSYNSPLHF.

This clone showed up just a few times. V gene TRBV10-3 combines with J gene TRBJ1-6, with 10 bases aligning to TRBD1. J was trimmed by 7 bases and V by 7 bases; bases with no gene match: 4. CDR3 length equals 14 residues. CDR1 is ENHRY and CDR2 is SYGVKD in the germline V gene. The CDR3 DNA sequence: TGTGCCATCAAACCGGGACAGGGGAATTCACCCCTCCACTTT. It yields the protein CAIKPGQGNSPLHF.

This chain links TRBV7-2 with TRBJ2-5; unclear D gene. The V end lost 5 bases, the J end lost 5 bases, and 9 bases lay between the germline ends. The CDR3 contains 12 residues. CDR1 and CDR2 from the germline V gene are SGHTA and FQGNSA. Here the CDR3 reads CASSPAVETQYF. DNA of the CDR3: TGTGCCAGCAGCCCCGCTGTTGAGACCCAGTACTTC.

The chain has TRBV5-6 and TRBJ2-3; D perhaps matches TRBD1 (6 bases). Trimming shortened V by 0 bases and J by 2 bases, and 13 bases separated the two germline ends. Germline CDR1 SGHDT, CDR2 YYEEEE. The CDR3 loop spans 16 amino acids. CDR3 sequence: CASSLGSGTFTDTQYF. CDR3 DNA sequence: TGTGCCAGCAGCTTGGGATCCGGGACATTCACAGATACGCAGTATTTT. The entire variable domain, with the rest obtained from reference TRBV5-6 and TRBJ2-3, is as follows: DAGVTQSPTHLIKTRGQQVTLRCSPKSGHDTVSWYQQALGQGPQFIFQYYEEEERQRGNFPDRFSGHQFPNYSSELNVNALLLGDSALYLCASSLGSGTFTDTQYFGPGTRLTVL.

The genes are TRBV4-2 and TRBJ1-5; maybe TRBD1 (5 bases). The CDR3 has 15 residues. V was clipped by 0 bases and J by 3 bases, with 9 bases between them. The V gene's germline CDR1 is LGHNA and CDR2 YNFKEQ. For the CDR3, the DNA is TGTGCCAGCAGCCAAGATGCAGGGTACAATCAGCCCCAGCATTTT. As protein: CASSQDAGYNQPQHF.

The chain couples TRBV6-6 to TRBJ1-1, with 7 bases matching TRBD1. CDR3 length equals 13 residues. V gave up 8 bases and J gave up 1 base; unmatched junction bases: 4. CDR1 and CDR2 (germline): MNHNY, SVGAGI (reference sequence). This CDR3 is CASGRGRNTEAFF. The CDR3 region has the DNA TGTGCCAGCGGGAGGGGGCGGAACACTGAAGCTTTCTTT.

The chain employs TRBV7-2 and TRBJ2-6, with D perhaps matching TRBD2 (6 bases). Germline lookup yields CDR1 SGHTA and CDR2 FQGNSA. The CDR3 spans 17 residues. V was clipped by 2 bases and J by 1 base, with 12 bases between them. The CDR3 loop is CASSLKWGGSGANVLTF. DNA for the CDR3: TGTGCCAGCAGCTTAAAATGGGGAGGTTCTGGGGCCAACGTCCTGACTTTC.

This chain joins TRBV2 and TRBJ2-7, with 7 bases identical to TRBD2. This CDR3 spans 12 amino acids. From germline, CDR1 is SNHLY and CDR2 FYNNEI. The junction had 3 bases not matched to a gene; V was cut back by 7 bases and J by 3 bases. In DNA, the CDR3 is TGTGCCAGCAAATGGACTAGCTACGAGCAGTACTTC. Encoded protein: CASKWTSYEQYF.

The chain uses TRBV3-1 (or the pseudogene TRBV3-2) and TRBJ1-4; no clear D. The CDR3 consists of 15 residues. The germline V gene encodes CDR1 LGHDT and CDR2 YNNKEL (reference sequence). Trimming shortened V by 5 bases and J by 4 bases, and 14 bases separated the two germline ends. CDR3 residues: CASSSKTGSNEKLFF. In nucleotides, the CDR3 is TGTGCCAGCAGCTCGAAGACTGGAAGTAATGAAAAACTGTTTTTT.

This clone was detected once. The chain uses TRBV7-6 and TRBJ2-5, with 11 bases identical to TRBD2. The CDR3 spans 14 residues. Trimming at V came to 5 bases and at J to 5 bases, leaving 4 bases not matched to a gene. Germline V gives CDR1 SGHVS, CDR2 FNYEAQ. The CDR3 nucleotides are TGTGCCAGCAGCGAGACTAGCGGGGCGGAGACCCAGTACTTC. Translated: CASSETSGAETQYF.

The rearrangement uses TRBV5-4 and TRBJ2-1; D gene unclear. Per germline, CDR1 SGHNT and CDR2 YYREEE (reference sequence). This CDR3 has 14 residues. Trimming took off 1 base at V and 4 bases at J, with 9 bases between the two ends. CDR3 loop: CASSLTGAYNEQFF. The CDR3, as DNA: TGTGCCAGCAGCTTGACCGGAGCTTACAATGAGCAGTTCTTC.

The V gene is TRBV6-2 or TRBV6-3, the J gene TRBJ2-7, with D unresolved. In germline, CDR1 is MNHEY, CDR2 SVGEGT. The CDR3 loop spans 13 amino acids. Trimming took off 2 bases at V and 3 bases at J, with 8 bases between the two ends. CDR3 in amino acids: CASSYRAIYEQYF. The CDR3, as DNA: TGTGCCAGCAGTTACCGGGCCATCTACGAGCAGTACTTC.

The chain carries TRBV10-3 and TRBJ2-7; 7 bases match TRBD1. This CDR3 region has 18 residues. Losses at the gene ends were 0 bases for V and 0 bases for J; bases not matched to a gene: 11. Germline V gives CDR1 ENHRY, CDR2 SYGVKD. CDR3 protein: CAISESGTALMCSYEQYF. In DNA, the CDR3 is TGTGCCATCAGTGAGTCGGGGACAGCCTTAATGTGCTCCTACGAGCAGTACTTC.

CDR3 region: CASSKGTGDYGYTF. The CDR3, as DNA: TGTGCCAGCAGCAAAGGGACAGGGGACTATGGCTACACCTTC. V is TRBV21-1 and J is TRBJ1-2; the DNA was not compared with TRBD1, the D call given in the table. TRBV21-1 is a pseudogene segment. This CDR3 spans 14 amino acids.

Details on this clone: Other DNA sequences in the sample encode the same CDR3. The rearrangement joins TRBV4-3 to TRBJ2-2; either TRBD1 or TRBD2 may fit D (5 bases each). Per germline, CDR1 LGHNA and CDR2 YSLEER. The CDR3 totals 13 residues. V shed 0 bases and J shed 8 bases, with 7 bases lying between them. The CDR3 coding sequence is TGCGCCAGCAGCCAAGAGGGGGTGGGGGAGCTGTTTTTT. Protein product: CASSQEGVGELFF.